These 8 T cell receptor beta chains were sequenced from one sample in a study of blood T cell repertoires in COVID-19. Sequencing used immunoSEQ multiplex PCR; TCRdb keeps in-frame clones, though not all of them. The data hold over 100,000 clones, with over 75% observed a single time. Sequencing input: peripheral blood. The receptors here all came from a man at least 80 years old with acute or convalescent COVID-19.

V is TRBV9 and J is TRBJ1-2; maybe TRBD1 (5 bases). This CDR3 spans 18 amino acids. The germline V gene has CDR1 SGDLS and CDR2 YYNGEE. V lost 2 bases to trimming and J lost 1 base, with 21 bases between them. The CDR3 nucleotides read TGTGCCAGCAGCGTGTCGCCCGGCGGGGGGACCCTTAACTATGGCTACACCTTC. Amino acid sequence: CASSVSPGGGTLNYGYTF. Filled out from reference TRBV9 and TRBJ1-2, the complete variable domain reads DSGVTQTPKHLITATGQRVTLRCSPRSGDLSVYWYQQSLDQGLQFLIQYYNGEERAKGNILERFSAQQFPDLHSELNLSSLELGDSALYFCASSVSPGGGTLNYGYTFGSGTRLTVV.

This chain links TRBV6-2 or TRBV6-3 with TRBJ2-1, with 9 bases lining up with TRBD1. Germline assignment: CDR1 MNHEY and CDR2 SVGEGT. With 0 bases clipped from V and 10 bases from J, the junction kept 4 bases outside the gene matches. This CDR3 contains 14 residues. The CDR3 DNA sequence: TGTGCCAGCAGTTACTCCGGGACAGGGCGCGAGCAGTTCTTC. As protein: CASSYSGTGREQFF.

The J gene is TRBJ1-6, the V gene TRBV5-5; TRBD1 agrees at 7 bases. Germline loops: CDR1 SGHKS, CDR2 YYEKEE (reference sequence). CDR3 size: 13 residues. With V trimmed by 4 bases and J by 8 bases, 3 bases remained unmatched. The CDR3 sequence is CASSRQGDSPLHF. In DNA form, the CDR3 reads TGTGCCAGCAGCAGACAGGGAGATTCACCCCTCCACTTT.

The chain couples TRBV19 to TRBJ1-1; 7 positions match TRBD1. The CDR3 contains 14 residues. CDR1 is LNHDA and CDR2 is SQIVND in the germline V gene (reference sequence). Trimming took 4 bases from V and 1 from J; bases not matched to a gene: 3. CDR3 region: CASSSHRGNTEAFF. The CDR3 nucleotides are TGTGCCAGTAGTAGCCACAGGGGGAACACTGAAGCTTTCTTT.

The chain links TRBV18 to TRBJ1-5; TRBD1 matches 7 bases. Germline V gene data show CDR1 as KGHSH and CDR2 as LQKENI. Unmatched junction bases numbered 10, after V lost 3 bases and J lost 2 bases. The CDR3 totals 17 residues. The CDR3 protein is CASSPPGGYPGNQPQHF. DNA for the CDR3: TGTGCCAGCTCACCCCCAGGGGGATATCCAGGCAATCAGCCCCAGCATTTT.

This chain uses TRBV4-2 with TRBJ2-1; 7 bases agree with TRBD1. From germline, CDR1 is LGHNA and CDR2 YNFKEQ. Unmatched junction bases numbered 7, after V lost 1 base and J lost 4 bases. The CDR3 sequence is 16 residues long. The CDR3 loop reads CASSQVPTGSYNEQFF. CDR3 DNA sequence: TGTGCCAGCAGCCAAGTCCCGACAGGGTCTTACAATGAGCAGTTCTTC.

V is TRBV6-4 and J is TRBJ2-1, with 8 bases matching TRBD1. J was trimmed by 4 bases and V by 0 bases; bases with no gene match: 5. This CDR3 spans 16 amino acids. Germline lookup yields CDR1 MRHNA and CDR2 SNTAGT. The DNA of the CDR3 is TGTGCCAGCAGTGACTCCCGGACAGGGCTTTACAATGAGCAGTTCTTC. Translated: CASSDSRTGLYNEQFF.

The chain uses TRBV6-1 and TRBJ1-1; D possibly corresponds to TRBD1 (5 bases). The V gene lost 3 bases and the J gene lost 1 base, with 9 bases spanning the gap. This CDR3 contains 14 residues. In germline, CDR1 is MNHNS, CDR2 SASEGT. CDR3 sequence reads: CASSETVSNTEAFF. The CDR3 region has the DNA TGTGCCAGCAGTGAGACAGTGTCGAACACTGAAGCTTTCTTT.